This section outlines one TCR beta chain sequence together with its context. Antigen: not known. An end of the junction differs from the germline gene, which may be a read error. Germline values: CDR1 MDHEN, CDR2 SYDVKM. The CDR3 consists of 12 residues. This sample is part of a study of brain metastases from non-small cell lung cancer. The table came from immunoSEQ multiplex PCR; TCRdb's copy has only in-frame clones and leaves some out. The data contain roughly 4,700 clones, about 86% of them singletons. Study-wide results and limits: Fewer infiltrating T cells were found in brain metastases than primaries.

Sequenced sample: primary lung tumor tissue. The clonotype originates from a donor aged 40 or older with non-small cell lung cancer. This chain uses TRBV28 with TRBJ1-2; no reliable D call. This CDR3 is CTSSSLGYGYTF. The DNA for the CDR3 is TGTACCAGCAGTTCCTTGGGCTATGGCTACACCTTC.